These 21 T cell receptor beta chains came from one sample sequenced in a study of shared clonotypes between healthy human individuals. CD8 cells regarded as naive lacked CD45RO, were positively chosen for CCR7, and omitted terminally differentiated effector memory CD45RA+ cells. The data were produced by immunoSEQ multiplex PCR, yet TCRdb's version contains in-frame clones alone and is incomplete. The sample consists of about 2 million clones, less than 95% of them appearing once. The material sequenced was naive CD8+ T cells sorted from blood. The receptors stem from a man between 18 and 35 years old in good health.

The genes are TRBV6-1 and TRBJ1-5, with a weak D call TRBD1 (5 bases). This CDR3 has 14 residues. Germline CDR1 MNHNS, CDR2 SASEGT. V was cut by 6 bases and J by 0 bases, with 9 bases left in between. CDR3 sequence reads: CASRQTDSNQPQHF. The CDR3 DNA sequence: TGTGCCAGCAGGCAGACAGATAGCAATCAGCCCCAGCATTTT.

A remark on this clone: The sample has other DNA sequences that encode this CDR3 too. This chain's CDR3 is CAWSVEGHGYTF. CDR3 bases: TGTGCCTGGAGTGTAGAAGGGCACGGCTACACCTTC. The gene calls are TRBV30 and TRBJ1-2; D unclear. V gave up 0 bases and J gave up 8 bases, with 10 bases separating them. Looked up from germline, CDR1 is GTSNPN and CDR2 is SVGIG (reference sequence). This CDR3 is 12 amino acids long.

The genes are TRBV7-8 and TRBJ2-3; the match to TRBD2 covers 12 bases. V was pared by 3 bases and J by 2 bases, with 3 bases of the junction left unmatched. The V gene's germline CDR1 is SGHVS and CDR2 FQNEAQ. This CDR3 region has 16 residues. The CDR3 loop reads CASSFGLAGSTDTQYF. In DNA form, the CDR3 reads TGTGCCAGCAGCTTCGGACTAGCGGGATCCACAGATACGCAGTATTTT.

On this clone itself: Other DNA sequences within the sample encode an identical CDR3. The CDR3 coding sequence is TGTGCCAGCAGCTCATGGACAGGGACCTACGAGCAGTACTTC. Translating gives CASSSWTGTYEQYF. The rearrangement joins TRBV7-2 to TRBJ2-7; TRBD1 matches 8 bases. Losses at the gene ends were 4 bases for V and 2 bases for J; bases not matched to a gene: 4. Germline CDR1 SGHTA, CDR2 FQGNSA. The CDR3 extends over 14 amino acids.

This chain links TRBV29-1 with TRBJ1-4; D gene unclear. Germline CDR1 SQVTM, CDR2 ANQGSEA. Trimming removed 4 bases at V and 8 bases at J, with 14 bases between. This CDR3 is built from 13 residues. Here the CDR3 reads CSVVSGYGEKLFF. The CDR3 region has the DNA TGCAGCGTTGTTTCCGGATATGGGGAAAAACTGTTTTTT.

The chain employs TRBV9 and TRBJ2-2; 10 nucleotides line up with TRBD1. J gave up 5 bases and V 3 bases, and 7 bases lay outside the gene matches. Germline CDR1 SGDLS, CDR2 YYNGEE. The CDR3 loop spans 16 amino acids. DNA of the CDR3: TGTGCCAGCAGCGGGACAGGGGGATTGTTGACCGGGGAGCTGTTTTTT. It translates to CASSGTGGLLTGELFF.

As regards this clone: Distinct nucleotide sequences in the sample also encode this CDR3. This CDR3 reads CASSLVGASNTEAFF. The CDR3 DNA follows: TGCGCCAGCAGCTTGGTCGGGGCTTCGAACACTGAAGCTTTCTTT. The genes are TRBV5-1 and TRBJ1-1, with a weak D call TRBD1 (5 bases). In germline, CDR1 is SGHRS, CDR2 YFSETQ. Trimming left V 0 bases short and J 1 base short, with 10 bases between. The CDR3 has 15 amino acids.

As concerns this clone: The sample contains more than one DNA sequence encoding this CDR3. The J gene is TRBJ2-7, the V gene TRBV6-5; a weak D match, TRBD1 (5 bases). The CDR3 runs 15 residues. The V and J ends lost 0 bases and 0 bases respectively, with 9 bases between them. Germline CDR1 is MNHEY and CDR2 is SVGAGI. DNA of the CDR3: TGTGCCAGCAGTTACTCGCCTGACAGCTCCTACGAGCAGTACTTC. Amino acid sequence: CASSYSPDSSYEQYF.

The genes are TRBV30 and TRBJ1-2; TRBD1 is a possible D gene (5 bases). Trimming removed 4 bases from V and 5 bases from J, with 23 bases in between. This CDR3 region has 16 residues. CDR1 and CDR2 (germline): GTSNPN, SVGIG (reference sequence). The CDR3, as DNA: TGTGCCTGGACGTGGGCAGGGACGATGGGGGGATATGGCTACACCTTC. Amino acids: CAWTWAGTMGGYGYTF.

This clone was counted a few times. This sample also contains other DNA sequences that code for the same CDR3. The chain joins TRBV28 to TRBJ1-6, with D possibly matching TRBD1 (6 bases). V gave up 3 bases and J gave up 3 bases, with 6 bases separating them. CDR3 length: 14 amino acids. Germline-derived CDR1 and CDR2 are MDHEN and SYDVKM. The CDR3 nucleotides are TGTGCCAGCAGTTTGGACAGCTATAATTCACCCCTCCACTTT. Its protein product is CASSLDSYNSPLHF.

The J gene is TRBJ2-7, the V gene TRBV10-2; tentative D call: TRBD2 (6 bases). This CDR3 contains 13 residues. The germline V gene encodes CDR1 WSHSY and CDR2 SAAADI. Trimming took 6 bases from V and 4 from J, leaving 13 bases between them. The CDR3 nucleotides read TGCGCCAGCAGAGATGCCGGGGGATACGAGCAGTACTTC. It yields the protein CASRDAGGYEQYF.

The chain employs TRBV7-9 and TRBJ2-1, with 10 bases lining up with TRBD1. Unmatched junction bases numbered 7, after V lost 3 bases and J lost 5 bases. Germline V gives CDR1 SEHNR, CDR2 FQNEAQ (reference sequence). The CDR3 runs to 16 residues. Here the CDR3 DNA reads TGTGCCAGCAGCTTTGATGGGGACAGGGGAGACAATGAGCAGTTCTTC. Amino acids: CASSFDGDRGDNEQFF.

This clone appeared once. This chain links TRBV4-1 with TRBJ2-1, with D unresolved. This CDR3 is built from 14 residues. Germline V gives CDR1 MGHRA, CDR2 YSYEKL. Trimming stripped 5 bases from V and 3 bases from J, with 11 bases between. The CDR3 DNA is TGCGCCAGCAGCGACAAAAGGGACTACAATGAGCAGTTCTTC. This gives the protein CASSDKRDYNEQFF.

The chain links TRBV4-1 to TRBJ2-7, with 10 bases fitting TRBD2. The V and J ends lost 0 bases and 4 bases, in that order; junction bases with no gene match: 6. Per germline, CDR1 MGHRA and CDR2 YSYEKL. The CDR3 runs 16 residues. The chain's CDR3 is CASSQDPSGGSYEQYF. In nucleotides, the CDR3 is TGCGCCAGCAGCCAAGACCCTAGCGGGGGCTCGTACGAGCAGTACTTC.

The CDR3 sequence is CSVQGGVEQYF. The DNA for the CDR3 is TGCAGCGTCCAAGGGGGGGTTGAGCAGTACTTC. The gene calls are TRBV29-1 and TRBJ2-7; D might be TRBD2 (7 bases). V was pared by 6 bases and J by 7 bases, with 13 bases between. CDR3 length equals 11 residues. Looked up from germline, CDR1 is SQVTM and CDR2 is ANQGSEA.

V gene TRBV30 combines with J gene TRBJ1-3; D might be TRBD1 (5 bases). This CDR3 is built from 13 residues. Germline V gives CDR1 GTSNPN, CDR2 SVGIG (reference sequence). Trimming stripped 5 bases from V and 0 bases from J, with 8 bases between. The CDR3 loop is CAWQGPSGNTIYF. CDR3 in DNA: TGTGCCTGGCAGGGTCCCTCTGGAAACACCATATATTTT. The entire variable domain, with the rest obtained from reference TRBV30 and TRBJ1-3, is as follows: SQTIHQWPATLVQPVGSPLSLECTVEGTSNPNLYWYRQAAGRGLQLLFYSVGIGQISSEVPQNLSASRPQDRQFILSSKKLLLSDSGFYLCAWQGPSGNTIYFGEGSWLTVV.

The CDR3 protein is CASTSMTGLEQYF. The CDR3, as DNA: TGTGCCAGCACCTCTATGACAGGGTTAGAGCAGTACTTC. The chain employs TRBV6-5 and TRBJ2-7, with 7 bases fitting TRBD1. Germline-derived CDR1 and CDR2 are MNHEY and SVGAGI. Trimming cost V 7 bases and J 7 bases; bases outside gene matches: 10. The CDR3 runs to 13 residues.

This clone was found once. The rearrangement joins TRBV9 to TRBJ2-3; 7 bases match TRBD2. The CDR3 has 15 residues. The ends lost 7 bases at V and 1 base at J; junction bases unmatched: 9. Germline V gene data show CDR1 as SGDLS and CDR2 as YYNGEE. CDR3 loop: CASFSSGEGTDTQYF. The CDR3 coding sequence is TGTGCCAGCTTTTCCAGCGGGGAGGGCACAGATACGCAGTATTTT.

The chain recombines TRBV7-9 with TRBJ1-1; D gene unclear. Trimming shortened V by 5 bases and J by 4 bases, and 11 bases separated the two germline ends. This CDR3 is built from 13 residues. The germline V gene encodes CDR1 SEHNR and CDR2 FQNEAQ (reference sequence). The CDR3 sequence: CASSPSGVTEAFF. CDR3 nucleotides: TGTGCCAGCAGCCCTAGCGGGGTCACTGAAGCTTTCTTT.

The DNA for the CDR3 is TGCGCCAGCAGTGAGGGGGCCGTCTTTGCTGAAGATACGCAGTATTTT. Amino acids: CASSEGAVFAEDTQYF. The chain employs TRBV10-1 and TRBJ2-3, with D tentatively TRBD1 (5 bases). Trimming left V 2 bases short and J 5 bases short, with 17 bases between. This CDR3 spans 16 amino acids. Germline lookup yields CDR1 WNHNN and CDR2 SYGVQD (reference sequence).

The chain is built from TRBV13 and TRBJ2-5, with TRBD2 matching 7 bases. Germline CDR1 is PRHDT and CDR2 is FYEKMQ (reference sequence). CDR3 size: 15 residues. V trimming: 5 bases; J trimming: 7 bases; junction bases outside the gene matches: 13. In DNA, the CDR3 is TGTGCCAGCAGCCCCCGGACTAGGCTGGAGGGGACCCAGTACTTC. Protein: CASSPRTRLEGTQYF.